This T cell receptor beta chain was obtained from a study of blood T cell repertoires in COVID-19. Clones were read by immunoSEQ multiplex PCR, and TCRdb kept only the in-frame ones, dropping some. The data hold about 430,000 clones, with over 75% observed a single time. Grouping used clinical history reported by participants in a survey and questionnaire. Germline CDR1 is KGHSH and CDR2 is LQKENI. This CDR3 has 14 amino acids. V gave up 3 bases and J gave up 5 bases, with 10 bases separating them. The source is a young woman who had been exposed to COVID-19. The V gene is TRBV18, the J gene TRBJ2-2; no firm D call. Sequencing was performed on PBMCs or T cells enriched from blood (not recorded which). CDR3 DNA sequence: TGTGCCAGCTCACCGGCCAGGTCTACCGGGGAGCTGTTTTTT. As protein: CASSPARSTGELFF. Looking up the rest from reference TRBV18 and TRBJ2-2 gives the full variable domain: NAGVMQNPRHLVRRRGQEARLRCSPMKGHSHVYWYRQLPEEGLKFMVYLQKENIIDESGMPKERFSAEFPKEGPSILRIQQVVRGDSAAYFCASSPARSTGELFFGEGSRLTVL.